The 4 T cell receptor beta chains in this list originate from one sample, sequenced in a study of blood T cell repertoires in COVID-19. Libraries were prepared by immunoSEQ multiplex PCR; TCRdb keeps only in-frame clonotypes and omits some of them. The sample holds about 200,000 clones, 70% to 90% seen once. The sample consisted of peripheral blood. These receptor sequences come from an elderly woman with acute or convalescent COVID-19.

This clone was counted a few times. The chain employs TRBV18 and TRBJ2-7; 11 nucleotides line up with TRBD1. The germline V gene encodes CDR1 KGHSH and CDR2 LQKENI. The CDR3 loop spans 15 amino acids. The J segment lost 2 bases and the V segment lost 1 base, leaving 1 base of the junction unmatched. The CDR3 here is CASSPRTGGPYEQYF. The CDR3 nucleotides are TGTGCCAGCTCACCACGGACAGGGGGCCCCTACGAGCAGTACTTC.

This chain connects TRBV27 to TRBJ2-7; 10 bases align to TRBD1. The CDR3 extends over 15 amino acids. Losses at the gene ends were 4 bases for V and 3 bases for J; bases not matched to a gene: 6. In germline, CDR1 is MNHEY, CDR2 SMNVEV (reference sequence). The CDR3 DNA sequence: TGTGCCAGCAGTTCGGGACAGGGGTTACGCTACGAGCAGTACTTC. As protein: CASSSGQGLRYEQYF.

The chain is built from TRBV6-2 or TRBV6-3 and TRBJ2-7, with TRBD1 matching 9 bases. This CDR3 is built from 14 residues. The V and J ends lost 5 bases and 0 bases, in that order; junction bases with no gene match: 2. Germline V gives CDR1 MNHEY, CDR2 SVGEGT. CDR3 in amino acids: CASSGTGSSYEQYF. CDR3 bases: TGTGCCAGCAGTGGGACAGGGAGCTCCTACGAGCAGTACTTC.

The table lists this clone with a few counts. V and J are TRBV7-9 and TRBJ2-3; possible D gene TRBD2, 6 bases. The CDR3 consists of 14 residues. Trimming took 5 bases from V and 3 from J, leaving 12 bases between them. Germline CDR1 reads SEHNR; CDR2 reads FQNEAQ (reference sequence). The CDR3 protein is CASSRYGGTDTQYF. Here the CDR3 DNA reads TGTGCCAGCAGCCGTTACGGGGGTACAGATACGCAGTATTTT.